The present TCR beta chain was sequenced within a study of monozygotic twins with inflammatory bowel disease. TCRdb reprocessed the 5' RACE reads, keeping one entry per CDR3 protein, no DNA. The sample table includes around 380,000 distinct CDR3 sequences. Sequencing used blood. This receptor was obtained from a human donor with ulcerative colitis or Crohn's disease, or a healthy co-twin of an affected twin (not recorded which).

The CDR3 loop reads CSAYDTGHTTEAFF. The rearrangement links TRBV20-1 to TRBJ1-1; TCRdb indicates TRBD1, and absent DNA this call remains unverified. This CDR3 is 14 amino acids long. Germline CDR1 reads DFQATT; CDR2 reads SNEGSKA (reference sequence).